This T cell receptor (beta chain) was obtained from a study of blood T cell repertoires in COVID-19 (dated by TCRdb to the early 2020s). For the study in its entirety: Collaborator samples came from the United States, Italy and Spain and covered acute and convalescent phases of COVID-19. The material from the prospective study consisted of cDNA or gDNA derived from T cells, B-cell-depleted T cells, or PBMCs. The samples were drawn from the first 160 participants of the ongoing ImmuneRACE study and from 1,254 subjects provided by 6 global collaborators. Where HLA class I and class II types were available, the types were taken from metadata supplied by the sample provider, not from assay-based typing. Nearly every sample came with metadata listing a de-identified subject ID, COVID-19 status, age in years and sex. Subjects who had been exposed to COVID-19, were actively infected with it, or had recovered from it provided the deeply sampled blood TCRbeta repertoires that made up the dataset. The repertoires were released in a freely available public database meant as a resource for research on the immune response to SARS-CoV-2.

Comments on this clone: This receptor's antigen is unknown. No much larger clonotype is one base removed from it; base qualities were not supplied.

The germline V gene gives CDR1 as SGHTA and CDR2 as FQGNSA. There are 14 amino acids in the CDR3, from cysteine to phenylalanine inclusive. CDR3 DNA is the only sequence kept; it has 42 bases, read in frame from the first base. Trimmed from V: 4 bases; trimmed from J: 8 bases; junction bases lacking a gene match: 6. The collaborating institutions used their own protocols to collect whole blood in K2EDTA tubes. For TCRbeta analysis, collaborator samples were shipped as frozen whole blood, as isolated PBMCs, or as DNA extracted from either sample type. Beyond this particular receptor, the publication reports: The quantity of clinical and demographic metadata differed by source and by participant and was supplied without curation.

TCRbeta CDR3 regions were amplified from genomic DNA by means of the immunoSEQ Assay, a bias-controlled multiplex PCR. The study's processing was this. The number of nucleated cells in each sample was estimated by amplification of reference gene primers within the assay. To quantify the absolute abundance of each unique TCRbeta CDR3 rearrangement, sequence reads were collapsed and filtered. For each sample, productive Simpson clonality was calculated by taking the square root of Simpson's diversity index across productive rearrangements. TCRdb mirrors the immuneACCESS table, restricted to in-frame sequences. Some clones are absent from its copies; in checked studies, under half trace to an unresolved V gene, and the reason for the others is unknown. D and trimming come from the DNA, and the V and J calls and clone size come from that table. The sample table records roughly 270,000 clones; 70% to 90% of these occur just once. The ten biggest clones cover 4.5% to 6% of the sample.

The specimen was peripheral blood. The V and J genes are TRBV7-2 and TRBJ2-1; 9 bases in the middle match TRBD2. The clonotype comes from a man in his fifties with active or convalescent COVID-19. The bases are TGTGCCAGCAGCTCGAGGGCTAGCGGGGATGAGCAGTTCTTC. Protein translation: CASSSRASGDEQFF.